This TCR beta chain comes out of a study of cytomegalovirus exposure and HLA in healthy donors. General study points: Most of the TCR beta V segments (in an earlier analysis) were productive either about 90% or about 30% of the time.

Looked up from germline, CDR1 is MNHEY and CDR2 is SVGAGI. The V end lost 4 bases, the J end lost 4 bases, and 8 bases lay between the germline ends. The CDR3 spans 13 residues. About this clone: Its antigen is undetermined.

Primers: 60 Vbeta forward and 13 Jbeta reverse. Here immunoSEQ multiplex PCR was the method, and the copy in TCRdb shows in-frame clones only, minus some. The table lists about 55,000 clones. The rearrangement links TRBV6-5 to TRBJ1-5; no reliable D call. Material for sequencing was PBMCs. This receptor was identified in a man aged 45 to 65 in good health and CMV-seropositive. This CDR3 reads CASSSPGNQPQHF. For the CDR3, the DNA is TGTGCCAGCAGTTCCCCGGGTAATCAGCCCCAGCATTTT.